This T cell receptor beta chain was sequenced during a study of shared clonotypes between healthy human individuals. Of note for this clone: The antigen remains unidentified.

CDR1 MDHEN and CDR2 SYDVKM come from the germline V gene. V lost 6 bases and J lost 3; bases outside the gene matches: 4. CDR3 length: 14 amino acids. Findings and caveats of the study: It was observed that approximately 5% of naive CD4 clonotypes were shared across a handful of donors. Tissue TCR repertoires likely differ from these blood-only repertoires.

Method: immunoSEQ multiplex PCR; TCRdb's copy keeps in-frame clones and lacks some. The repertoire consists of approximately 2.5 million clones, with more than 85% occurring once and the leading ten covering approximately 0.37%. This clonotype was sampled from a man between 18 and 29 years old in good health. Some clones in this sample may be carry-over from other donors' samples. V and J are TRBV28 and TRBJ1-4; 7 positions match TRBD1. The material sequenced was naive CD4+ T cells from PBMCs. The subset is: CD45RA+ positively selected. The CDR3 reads CASSRTGSNEKLFF. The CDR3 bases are TGTGCCAGCAGCCGGACAGGTTCTAATGAAAAACTGTTTTTT. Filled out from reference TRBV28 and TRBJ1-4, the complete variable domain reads DVKVTQSSRYLVKRTGEKVFLECVQDMDHENMFWYRQDPGLGLRLIYFSYDVKMKEKGDIPEGYSVSREKKERFSLILESASTNQTSMYLCASSRTGSNEKLFFGSGTQLSVL.